Listed here are 4 T cell receptor beta chains from one sample, sequenced in a study of CD8+CD57+ T cells in acquired aplastic anemia. It was genomic DNA that served as the template for profiling TCR beta VDJ and CDR3. MiXCR was run by TCRdb on the reads, yielding one entry per CDR3 protein. The repertoire includes more than 200,000 distinct CDR3 sequences, roughly 45% of them detected once, and about 20% sits in the top ten. Sequenced patients had shown CD8+CD57+ cell expansion by flow cytometry. Sample: sorted CD4+, CD8+, or CD8+CD57+ T cells (not recorded which) from PBMCs. The receptors were sampled from a human donor with aplastic anemia.

This clonotype appeared many times. The chain links TRBV12-3 or TRBV12-4 to TRBJ2-1; D call uncertain. CDR3 length equals 13 residues. V lost 7 bases, J lost 10 bases, and 17 bases lay in between. The CDR3 DNA sequence: TGTGCCAGCAACACCCCGGGCGGCGGCGAGCAGTTCTTC. Amino acid sequence: CASNTPGGGEQFF.

The rearrangement links TRBV7-9 to TRBJ2-7, with D tentatively TRBD1 (5 bases). V was clipped by 5 bases and J by 6 bases, with 14 bases between them. Germline V gene sequence: CDR1 SEHNR, CDR2 FQNEAQ (reference sequence). The CDR3 covers 13 residues. The CDR3: CASSPPPGIEQYF. The CDR3 bases are TGTGCCAGCAGCCCGCCCCCAGGGATCGAGCAGTACTTC. Together with reference TRBV7-9 and TRBJ2-7, the CDR3 gives the full variable domain: DTGVSQNPRHKITKRGQNVTFRCDPISEHNRLYWYRQTLGQGPEFLTYFQNEAQLEKSRLLSDRFSAERPKGSFSTLEIQRTEQGDSAMYLCASSPPPGIEQYFGPGTRLTVT.

V is TRBV19 and J is TRBJ2-7; 7 bases agree with TRBD1. Losses at the gene ends were 5 bases for V and 4 bases for J; bases not matched to a gene: 17. Looked up from germline, CDR1 is LNHDA and CDR2 is SQIVND (reference sequence). The CDR3 spans 17 residues. This CDR3 reads CASSALIGQDQPYEQYF. The CDR3 DNA is TGTGCCAGTAGTGCCCTCATCGGACAGGACCAACCTTACGAGCAGTACTTC.

The gene calls are TRBV5-6 and TRBJ2-5; TRBD2 aligns across 7 bases. Germline trimming cut 1 base from V and 4 bases from J; bases unmatched to any gene: 7. There are 15 residues in the CDR3. Germline loops: CDR1 SGHDT, CDR2 YYEEEE. CDR3 nucleotide sequence: TGTGCCAGCAGCTTGCGAGCGGGATTATCAGAGACCCAGTACTTC. Its protein is CASSLRAGLSETQYF.